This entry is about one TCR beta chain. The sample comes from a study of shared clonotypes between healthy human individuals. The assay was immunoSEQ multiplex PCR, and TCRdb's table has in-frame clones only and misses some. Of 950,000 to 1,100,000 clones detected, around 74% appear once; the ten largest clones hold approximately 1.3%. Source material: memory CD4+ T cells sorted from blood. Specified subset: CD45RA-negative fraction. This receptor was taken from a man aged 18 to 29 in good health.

The chain's CDR3 is CTSSQDRPYNYGYTF. CDR3 bases: TGCACCAGCAGCCAAGACAGACCGTACAACTATGGCTACACCTTC. This chain connects TRBV1 to TRBJ1-2. TRBV1 is a pseudogene segment. CDR3 length: 15 amino acids.